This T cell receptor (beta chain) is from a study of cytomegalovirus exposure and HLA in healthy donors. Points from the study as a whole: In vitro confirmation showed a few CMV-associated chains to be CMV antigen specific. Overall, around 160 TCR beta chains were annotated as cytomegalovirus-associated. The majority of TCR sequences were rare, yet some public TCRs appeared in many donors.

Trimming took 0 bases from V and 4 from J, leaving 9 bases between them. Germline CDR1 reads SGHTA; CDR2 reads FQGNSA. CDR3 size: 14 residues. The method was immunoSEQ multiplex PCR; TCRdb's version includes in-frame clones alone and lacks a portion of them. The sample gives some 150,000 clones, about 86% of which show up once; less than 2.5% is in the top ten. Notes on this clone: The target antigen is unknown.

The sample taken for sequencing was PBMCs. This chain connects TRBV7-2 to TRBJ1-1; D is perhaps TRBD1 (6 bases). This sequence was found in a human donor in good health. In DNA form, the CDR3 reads TGTGCCAGCAGCTTAGCTGGACAGCGCACTGAAGCTTTCTTT. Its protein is CASSLAGQRTEAFF. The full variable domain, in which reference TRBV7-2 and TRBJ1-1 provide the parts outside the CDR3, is GAGVSQSPSNKVTEKGKDVELRCDPISGHTALYWYRQSLGQGLEFLIYFQGNSAPDKSGLPSDRFSAERTGGSVSTLTIQRTQQEDSAVYLCASSLAGQRTEAFFGQGTRLTVV.